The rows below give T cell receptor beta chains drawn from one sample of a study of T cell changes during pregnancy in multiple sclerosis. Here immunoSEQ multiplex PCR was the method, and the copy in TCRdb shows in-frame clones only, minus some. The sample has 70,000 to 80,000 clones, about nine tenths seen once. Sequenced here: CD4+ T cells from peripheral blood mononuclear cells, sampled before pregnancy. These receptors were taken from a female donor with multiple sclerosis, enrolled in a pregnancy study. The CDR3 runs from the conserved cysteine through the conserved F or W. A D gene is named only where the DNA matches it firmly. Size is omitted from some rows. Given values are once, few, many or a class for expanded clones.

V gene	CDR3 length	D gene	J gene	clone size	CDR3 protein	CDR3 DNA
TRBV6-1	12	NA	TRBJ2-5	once	CASSRAEETQYF	TGTGCCAGCAGCAGGGCCGAAGAGACCCAGTACTTC
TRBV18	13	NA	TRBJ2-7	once	CASSPPAAYEQYF	TGTGCCAGCTCACCACCGGCCGCCTACGAGCAGTACTTC
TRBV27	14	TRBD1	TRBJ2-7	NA	CASSLKGQIYEQYF	TGTGCCAGCAGTTTAAAGGGACAGATCTACGAGCAGTACTTC
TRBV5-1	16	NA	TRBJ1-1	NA	CASSLDGGRGNTEAFF	TGCGCCAGCAGCTTGGATGGCGGGCGAGGGAACACTGAAGCTTTCTTT
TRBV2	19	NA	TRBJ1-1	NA	CASSDRGWRGRPMNTEAFF	TGTGCCAGCAGTGATAGGGGATGGAGGGGCAGGCCTATGAACACTGAAGCTTTCTTT
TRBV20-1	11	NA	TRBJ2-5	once	CSSIRSETQYF	TGCAGCAGCATCCGGAGTGAGACCCAGTACTTC
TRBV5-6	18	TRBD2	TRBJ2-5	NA	CASSLSTLLAAIKETQYF	TGTGCCAGCAGCTTGTCCACCCTACTAGCGGCTATAAAAGAGACCCAGTACTTC
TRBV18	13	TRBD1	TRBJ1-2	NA	CASSKDRDYGYTF	TGTGCCAGCTCCAAAGACAGGGACTATGGCTACACCTTC
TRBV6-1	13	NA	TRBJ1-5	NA	CASSEKWGSPQHF	TGTGCCAGCAGTGAAAAATGGGGCTCGCCCCAGCATTTT
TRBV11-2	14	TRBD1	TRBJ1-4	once	CASSFPGTGEKLFF	TGTGCCAGCAGCTTCCCCGGGACAGGCGAAAAACTGTTTTTT
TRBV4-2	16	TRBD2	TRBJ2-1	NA	CASSQAGTRTINEQFF	TGTGCCAGCAGCCAAGCCGGGACTAGGACCATTAATGAGCAGTTCTTC
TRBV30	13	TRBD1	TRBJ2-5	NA	CAWSGQGIKSQYF	TGTGCCTGGAGTGGACAGGGGATCAAATCCCAGTACTTC
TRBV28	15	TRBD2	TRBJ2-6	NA	CASSSGTSGANVLTF	TGTGCCAGCAGTTCGGGGACTAGTGGGGCCAACGTCCTGACTTTC
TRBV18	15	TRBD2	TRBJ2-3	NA	CASSPIGLAGDTQYF	TGTGCCAGCTCACCGATAGGACTAGCGGGGGATACGCAGTATTTT